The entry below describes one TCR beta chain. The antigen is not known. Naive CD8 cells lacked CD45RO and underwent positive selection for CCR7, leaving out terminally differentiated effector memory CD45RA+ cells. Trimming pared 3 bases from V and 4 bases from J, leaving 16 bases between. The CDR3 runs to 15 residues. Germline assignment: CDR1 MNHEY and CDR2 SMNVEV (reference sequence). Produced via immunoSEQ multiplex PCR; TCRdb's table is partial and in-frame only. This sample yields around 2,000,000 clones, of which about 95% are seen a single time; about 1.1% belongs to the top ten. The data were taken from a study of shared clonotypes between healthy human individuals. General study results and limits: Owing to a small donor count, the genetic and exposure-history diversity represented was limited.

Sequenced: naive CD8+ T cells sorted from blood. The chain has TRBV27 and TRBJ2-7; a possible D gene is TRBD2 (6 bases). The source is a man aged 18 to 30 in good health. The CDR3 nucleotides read TGTGCCAGCAGTTTCCCTAGCGCCGGTACATACGAGCAGTACTTC. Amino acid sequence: CASSFPSAGTYEQYF.